This T cell receptor beta chain was profiled in a study of shared clonotypes between healthy human individuals. As regards this clone: Its antigen is not known.

Regarding the study as a whole: Roughly 5% of naive CD4 clonotypes were shared across a few donors.

V was clipped by 10 bases and J by 3 bases, with 5 bases between them. This CDR3 contains 9 residues. CDR1 is SGDLS, CDR2 YYNGEE, per germline. Sequencing used immunoSEQ multiplex PCR; TCRdb keeps in-frame clones, though not all of them. The sample has about 1 million clones; under 80% are singletons. Naive CD4+ cells were CD45RA-selected; the remaining cells were memory. The source material was memory CD4+ T cells sorted from blood. Subset in this sample: CD45RA-negative fraction. This TCR was recovered from a man between 18 and 35 years old in good health. The chain employs TRBV9 and TRBJ2-7; the D is unclear. The CDR3 is CAFSYEQYF. CDR3 bases: TGTGCCTTCAGCTACGAGCAGTACTTC.